The 20 T cell receptor beta chains below were found in one sample sequenced in a study of Ad26.COV2.S vaccination and SARS-CoV-2 variants. Treatment meaning: roughly 18 received Ad26.COV2.S at low or high dose, single or two shots; about five received placebo; per-sample allocation not given. Day 63 after the first vaccine or placebo injection was the time point for sampling. TCRdb's copy holds only in-frame clones and misses some; the assay was immunoSEQ multiplex PCR. The sample records 300,000 to 450,000 clones, approximately 84% being singletons. The source material was peripheral blood, sampled in a trial of Ad26.COV2.S vaccine versus placebo. The source is a person between 18 and 59 years old who received the Ad26.COV2.S COVID-19 vaccine or a placebo.

This chain links TRBV29-1 with TRBJ1-3; D unresolved. The CDR3 totals 13 residues. The V gene lost 5 bases and the J gene lost 0 bases, with 8 bases spanning the gap. The germline CDR1 and CDR2 sequences are SQVTM and ANQGSEA. DNA of the CDR3: TGCAGCGTTAAGTGGCTCTCTGGAAACACCATATATTTT. It yields the protein CSVKWLSGNTIYF.

The J gene is TRBJ2-3, the V gene TRBV10-3; D is ambiguous. The CDR3 has 14 amino acids. In germline, CDR1 is ENHRY, CDR2 SYGVKD. V lost 6 bases, J lost 3 bases, and 13 bases lay in between. CDR3 sequence reads: CAIRASGLTDTQYF. The CDR3 DNA is TGTGCCATCAGAGCCTCAGGTTTGACAGATACGCAGTATTTT.

The J gene is TRBJ1-1, the V gene TRBV29-1; D might be TRBD1 (6 bases). The CDR3 length is 13 residues. Trimming shortened V by 2 bases and J by 0 bases, and 7 bases separated the two germline ends. CDR1 SQVTM and CDR2 ANQGSEA come from the germline V gene. DNA of the CDR3: TGCAGCGTTGAAAGGACAGTGAACACTGAAGCTTTCTTT. It yields the protein CSVERTVNTEAFF.

This clone is a singleton in its sample. The chain employs TRBV5-4 and TRBJ2-7, with D possibly matching TRBD2 (5 bases). The CDR3 consists of 14 residues. Trimming cost V 4 bases and J 7 bases, with 18 bases left between them. CDR1 and CDR2 (germline): SGHNT, YYREEE (reference sequence). As DNA, the CDR3 is TGTGCCAGCAGCCCGGGTGGCGGGCGAGGGGAGCAGTACTTC. Encoded protein: CASSPGGGRGEQYF.

The gene calls are TRBV28 and TRBJ1-2; 8 nucleotides match TRBD1. CDR3 length: 14 amino acids. Germline V CDR1 and CDR2: MDHEN, SYDVKM. With 6 bases clipped from V and 4 bases from J, the junction kept 7 bases outside the gene matches. The CDR3 region is CASSSTGGLYGYTF. CDR3 nucleotides: TGTGCCAGCAGCTCCACAGGGGGACTCTATGGCTACACCTTC.

This clone was counted at least ten times. The rearrangement links TRBV5-8 to TRBJ2-3; no clear D. V gave up 2 bases and J gave up 4 bases, with 8 bases separating them. There are 13 residues in the CDR3. In germline, CDR1 is SGHTS, CDR2 YDEGEE. CDR3 bases: TGTGCCAGCAGCTTTCGTTCATCAGATACGCAGTATTTT. Translation: CASSFRSSDTQYF.

The V gene is TRBV5-1, the J gene TRBJ2-7; a weak D match, TRBD1 (6 bases). The CDR3 runs to 17 residues. Germline lookup yields CDR1 SGHRS and CDR2 YFSETQ. V was clipped by 2 bases and J by 0 bases, with 18 bases between them. This CDR3 is CASSFFGRDTYSYEQYF. The CDR3 bases are TGCGCCAGCAGCTTTTTCGGCCGGGACACCTACTCCTACGAGCAGTACTTC.

This chain connects TRBV5-1 to TRBJ2-5; D unresolved. Germline-derived CDR1 and CDR2 are SGHRS and YFSETQ. The CDR3 extends over 16 amino acids. V lost 4 bases, J lost 0 bases, and 16 bases lay in between. In nucleotides, the CDR3 is TGCGCCAGCAGCAAGGACGGTTTGGGGTACCAAGAGACCCAGTACTTC. As protein: CASSKDGLGYQETQYF.

V and J are TRBV19 and TRBJ1-5; weak D call: TRBD1 (5 bases). Germline CDR1 is LNHDA and CDR2 is SQIVND (reference sequence). V lost 5 bases, J lost 2 bases, and 13 bases lay in between. The CDR3 consists of 15 residues. This CDR3 is CASSPQGWGNQPQHF. The CDR3 DNA reads TGTGCCAGTAGTCCCCAGGGTTGGGGCAATCAGCCCCAGCATTTT.

The chain employs TRBV18 and TRBJ2-5; perhaps TRBD2 as D (5 bases). The CDR3 contains 13 residues. Trimming shortened V by 2 bases and J by 5 bases, and 9 bases separated the two germline ends. In germline, CDR1 is KGHSH, CDR2 LQKENI. The CDR3 spells CASSPEGGETQYF. DNA of the CDR3: TGTGCCAGCTCACCAGAGGGTGGGGAGACCCAGTACTTC.

The chain is built from TRBV2 and TRBJ1-1; D may be TRBD1 (6 bases). The CDR3 covers 11 residues. Trimming pared 7 bases from V and 4 bases from J, leaving 7 bases between. Germline V gene lookup returns CDR1 SNHLY and CDR2 FYNNEI. CDR3 sequence: CASTRGTEAFF. Written as DNA, the CDR3 is TGTGCCAGCACCAGGGGCACTGAAGCTTTCTTT.

The V call is TRBV10-2, the J call TRBJ2-7; D remains unclear. Germline lookup yields CDR1 WSHSY and CDR2 SAAADI. The CDR3 runs to 15 residues. V lost 8 bases, J lost 3 bases, and 20 bases lay in between. The CDR3 DNA is TGCGCCAGCTACTCTCTGGCACAGTACAACTACGAGCAGTACTTC. Its translation is CASYSLAQYNYEQYF.

The chain has TRBV19 and TRBJ2-1; D perhaps matches TRBD2 (6 bases). Germline V CDR1 and CDR2: LNHDA, SQIVND (reference sequence). The CDR3 contains 20 residues. Deletions cut 0 bases from V and 4 bases from J, with 25 bases between. CDR3 loop: CASSIDHFGVLTGEYNEQFF. The CDR3 bases are TGTGCCAGTAGTATAGATCACTTTGGGGTCTTAACGGGGGAGTACAATGAGCAGTTCTTC.

This clone occurred many times. This sequence joins TRBV30 and TRBJ1-2, with a weak D call TRBD1 (6 bases). This CDR3 has 15 residues. Germline V gene lookup returns CDR1 GTSNPN and CDR2 SVGIG (reference sequence). The V and J ends lost 1 base and 1 base respectively, with 13 bases between them. DNA for the CDR3: TGTGCCTGGAGTGGCGGACAGAGACATAACTATGGCTACACCTTC. It translates to CAWSGGQRHNYGYTF.

Concerning this clone: The sample holds other DNA sequences that translate to the same CDR3. The chain uses TRBV18 and TRBJ1-5; 8 bases are shared with TRBD1. Germline-derived CDR1 and CDR2 are KGHSH and LQKENI. CDR3 size: 13 residues. Trimming removed 2 bases from V and 6 bases from J; junction bases left unmatched: 0. CDR3 in DNA: TGTGCCAGCTCACCAGACAGGGGTCAGCCCCAGCATTTT. Translating it yields CASSPDRGQPQHF.

The chain uses TRBV10-3 and TRBJ1-2; a weak D match, TRBD1 (6 bases). The CDR3 has 14 residues. Trimming shortened V by 6 bases and J by 7 bases, and 18 bases separated the two germline ends. Germline V CDR1 and CDR2: ENHRY, SYGVKD. DNA for the CDR3: TGTGCCATCAGACTGTCTGGGGGGCTGGGTGGCTACACCTTC. Its protein is CAIRLSGGLGGYTF.

The chain recombines TRBV7-2 with TRBJ1-3; 8 nucleotides match TRBD1. The CDR3 totals 15 residues. Germline-derived CDR1 and CDR2 are SGHTA and FQGNSA. With V trimmed by 5 bases and J by 4 bases, 7 bases remained unmatched. In nucleotides, the CDR3 is TGTGCCAGCAGCCAACTCGGGGACAGGGGAAACACCATATATTTT. Its protein product is CASSQLGDRGNTIYF.

This clone was recorded once. V gene TRBV5-1 combines with J gene TRBJ2-1; TRBD2 matches 11 bases. Germline V gene data show CDR1 as SGHRS and CDR2 as YFSETQ. V gave up 4 bases and J gave up 6 bases; unmatched junction bases: 3. The CDR3 has 14 residues. For the CDR3, the DNA is TGCGCCAGCAGCCCTAGCGGGAGGTCCAATGAGCAGTTCTTC. This codes for CASSPSGRSNEQFF. The whole variable domain, remainder taken from reference TRBV5-1 and TRBJ2-1, is KAGVTQTPRYLIKTRGQQVTLSCSPISGHRSVSWYQQTPGQGLQFLFEYFSETQRNKGNFPGRFSGRQFSNSRSEMNVSTLELGDSALYLCASSPSGRSNEQFFGPGTRLTVL.

This clone was found a few times. This sequence joins TRBV5-6 and TRBJ1-1, with 7 bases fitting TRBD1. Germline V gene lookup returns CDR1 SGHDT and CDR2 YYEEEE. The V and J ends lost 5 bases and 4 bases, in that order; junction bases with no gene match: 14. The CDR3 is 16 amino acids. The CDR3 spells CASSLRQTGWPTEAFF. CDR3 in DNA: TGTGCCAGCAGTCTCCGGCAGACAGGGTGGCCCACTGAAGCTTTCTTT.

The chain couples TRBV28 to TRBJ2-7; D unresolved. The CDR3 contains 12 residues. Germline CDR1 is MDHEN and CDR2 is SYDVKM. The V end lost 11 bases, the J end lost 0 bases, and 11 bases lay between the germline ends. DNA for the CDR3: TGTGCCTCCGGGCGAGGCTCCTACGAGCAGTACTTC. Translated: CASGRGSYEQYF. Supplemented by reference TRBV28 and TRBJ2-7, the full variable domain reads DVKVTQSSRYLVKRTGEKVFLECVQDMDHENMFWYRQDPGLGLRLIYFSYDVKMKEKGDIPEGYSVSREKKERFSLILESASTNQTSMYLCASGRGSYEQYFGPGTRLTVT.